This is a list of T cell receptor beta chains from one sample in a study of CD8 T cells in Susac syndrome. TCRdb analysed the immunoSEQ multiplex PCR reads with MiXCR anew, one entry per CDR3 protein. There are about 73,000 distinct CDR3 sequences in the sample; 85% to 95% occur only once, and around 0.4% lies in the top ten. The specimen was CD8+ T cells from PBMCs. These receptor sequences come from a human donor with multiple sclerosis. Each CDR3 is given with its conserved first and last residue. A D gene is named only where the DNA matches it firmly. Clone size is stated in some rows and not others, as once, few, many or a class when expanded.

D gene,V gene,J gene,clone size,CDR3 DNA,CDR3 protein
NA,TRBV28,TRBJ2-5,NA,TGTGCCAGCACCCTCCGGGGCAGGGAGGAGACCCAGTACTTC,CASTLRGREETQYF
NA,TRBV19,TRBJ1-1,NA,TGTGCCAGTAGTATAGTAGCGCTGAACACTGAAGCTTTCTTT,CASSIVALNTEAFF
TRBD1,TRBV12-3/TRBV12-4,TRBJ1-1,NA,TGTGCCAGCAGAGAACCGGGACAGGTGAACACTGAAGCTTTCTTT,CASREPGQVNTEAFF
NA,TRBV27,TRBJ2-7,NA,TGTGCCAGCAGCCCGCCTCGGCTCGGGGTTGTACCTTACGAGCAGTACTTC,CASSPPRLGVVPYEQYF
NA,TRBV13,TRBJ2-7,NA,TGTGCCAGCAGCTTTGGGGACGGATCCTACGAGCAGTACTTC,CASSFGDGSYEQYF
NA,TRBV5-4,TRBJ2-7,NA,TGTGCCAGCAGCTCTCCGGGACTGAACTCCTACGAGCAGTACTTC,CASSSPGLNSYEQYF
NA,TRBV7-9,TRBJ2-5,NA,TGTGCCAGCAGCTCGGAAAGTAGGGTACAAGAGACCCAGTACTTC,CASSSESRVQETQYF
NA,TRBV19,TRBJ1-2,NA,TGTGCCAGTAGGACCTTCGGCTATGGCTACACCTTC,CASRTFGYGYTF
NA,TRBV27,TRBJ2-5,NA,TGTGCCAGCAGTGGGCGGGACTTGACTACCGGCCCGACCCAGTACTTC,CASSGRDLTTGPTQYF
TRBD2,TRBV27,TRBJ2-5,NA,TGTGCCAGCAAACTAGCGGCGTACCAAGAGACCCAGTACTTC,CASKLAAYQETQYF
NA,TRBV29-1,TRBJ1-1,NA,TGCAGCGGCCTCGCCACGAACACTGAAGCTTTCTTT,CSGLATNTEAFF
NA,TRBV18,TRBJ2-4,NA,TGTGCCAGCCTATCGGGGGAAAACATTCAGTACTTC,CASLSGENIQYF
TRBD2,TRBV28,TRBJ2-7,NA,TGTGCCAGCAGTTTACCGACTAGCGGGGCCCCCTACGAGCAGTACTTC,CASSLPTSGAPYEQYF
TRBD1,TRBV5-1,TRBJ2-3,NA,TGCGCCAGCAGCCCCAGGACAGGGGACACAGATACGCAGTATTTT,CASSPRTGDTDTQYF
TRBD2,TRBV9,TRBJ2-7,NA,TGTGCCAGCAGCGTAGACCCCTCACTAGCGGGAGGGAAGGACGAGCAGTACTTC,CASSVDPSLAGGKDEQYF
TRBD1,TRBV12-3/TRBV12-4,TRBJ1-4,NA,TGTGCCAGCAGTTTAGGGGACAGGGAGAATGAAAAACTGTTTTTT,CASSLGDRENEKLFF
NA,TRBV6-6,TRBJ2-7,NA,TGTGCCAGCAGTCTGGACAGCCTTGGGCAGTACTTC,CASSLDSLGQYF
NA,TRBV27,TRBJ2-7,NA,TGTGCCAGCAGTTTCGCGGGGAGCCTTTCCTACGAGCAGTACTTC,CASSFAGSLSYEQYF
NA,TRBV12-3/TRBV12-4,TRBJ1-2,NA,TGTGCCAGCAGCTGGGACCGAAGCTATGGCTACACCTTC,CASSWDRSYGYTF
NA,TRBV5-1,TRBJ2-7,NA,TGCGCCAGCAGCTCTCGTCCGCCGGGGCCGAAGGACGAGCAGTGCTTC,CASSSRPPGPKDEQCF
TRBD2,TRBV19,TRBJ2-1,NA,TGTGCCAGTAGTTTCTCTAGCGGGATCTATGAGCAGTTCTTC,CASSFSSGIYEQFF
NA,TRBV6-6,TRBJ1-2,NA,TGTGCCAGCAGTTACGAAGGCACCCCTAACTATGGCTACACCTTC,CASSYEGTPNYGYTF
TRBD1,TRBV4-2,TRBJ2-1,NA,TGTGCCAGCAGCCAGATCTACCAGGACAGGGACTACAATGAGCAGTTCTTC,CASSQIYQDRDYNEQFF
NA,TRBV3-1,TRBJ2-7,NA,TGTGCCAGCAGCCCGCAGAGGTACTACGAGCAGTACTTC,CASSPQRYYEQYF
TRBD1,TRBV19,TRBJ1-5,NA,TGTGCCAGCGGGACAGCCAGGCAGCCCCAGCATTTT,CASGTARQPQHF
NA,TRBV7-9,TRBJ1-4,NA,TGTGCCAGCAGCTCGGAGCAAACTAATGAAAAACTGTTTTTT,CASSSEQTNEKLFF
NA,TRBV7-9,TRBJ2-2,NA,TGTGCCAGCAGCTTCGGAGCTGCGAACACCGGGGAGCTGTTTTTT,CASSFGAANTGELFF
NA,TRBV7-3,TRBJ1-1,NA,TGTGCCAGCAGCTCCATGGCAGGGCCGGCCACTGAAGCTTTCTTT,CASSSMAGPATEAFF
NA,TRBV23-1,TRBJ2-2,NA,TGCGCCAGCAGTCAATCTGGCCGCCCGGCCACCGGGGAGCTGTTTTTT,CASSQSGRPATGELFF
NA,TRBV2,TRBJ2-2,NA,TGTGCCAGCTCGGACGGGGAGTCCGGGGAGCTGTTTTTT,CASSDGESGELFF
NA,TRBV28,TRBJ2-6,NA,TGTGCCAGCCAGGATAGCTCCTCTGGGGCCAACGTCCTGACTTTC,CASQDSSSGANVLTF
NA,TRBV27,TRBJ2-7,NA,TGTGCCAGCAGTTTAAGGCAGGGGGGGTACGAGCAGTACTTC,CASSLRQGGYEQYF
NA,TRBV3-1,TRBJ1-2,NA,TGTGCCAGCAGCTTGGACACCAACTATGGCTACACCTTC,CASSLDTNYGYTF
TRBD1,TRBV12-3/TRBV12-4,TRBJ1-1,NA,TGTGCCAGCAGTTCTGCGGGACAGGTGTCTGAAGCTTTCTTT,CASSSAGQVSEAFF
NA,TRBV2,TRBJ2-1,NA,TGTGCCAGCCCCTCCCCGGACTCTAATGAGCAGTTCTTC,CASPSPDSNEQFF
NA,TRBV29-1,TRBJ1-2,NA,TGCAGCGTAATACGAGGGGACGGTGGCTACACCTTC,CSVIRGDGGYTF
NA,TRBV30,TRBJ2-6,NA,TGTGCCTGGAGTGTAGGCTCTGGGGCCAACGTCCTGACTTTC,CAWSVGSGANVLTF
NA,TRBV12-3/TRBV12-4,TRBJ1-1,NA,TGTGCCAGCAGTATCCGAAGGGACACTGAAGCTTTCTTT,CASSIRRDTEAFF
NA,TRBV27,TRBJ1-5,NA,TGTGCCAGCAGACTCTACCACCGGACAGCCAGCAATCAGCCCCAGCATTTT,CASRLYHRTASNQPQHF
NA,TRBV29-1,TRBJ1-2,NA,TGCAGCGTCTTCGATGACCGGAACGGCTACACCTTC,CSVFDDRNGYTF
NA,TRBV29-1,TRBJ1-5,NA,TGCAGCGTCGGGACAAGGAACAGCAATCAGCCCCAGCATTTT,CSVGTRNSNQPQHF
NA,TRBV12-3/TRBV12-4,TRBJ1-5,NA,TGTGCCAGCAGCCCCAGGGAACAGCCCCAGCATTTT,CASSPREQPQHF
NA,TRBV3-1,TRBJ2-5,NA,TGTGCCAGCAGCCAAGGTCTGGCTAGACCAGAGACCCAGTACTTC,CASSQGLARPETQYF
NA,TRBV7-2,TRBJ2-5,NA,TGTGCCAGCAGCTTACTCCGGTATCAAGAGACCCAGTACTTC,CASSLLRYQETQYF
NA,TRBV30,TRBJ2-1,NA,TGTGCCTGGGGCCCAGACGGGCATGAGCAGTTCTTC,CAWGPDGHEQFF
NA,TRBV12-3/TRBV12-4,TRBJ1-2,NA,TGTGCCAGCAGTTTCCCAAGGGCGGGGGGCTACACCTTC,CASSFPRAGGYTF
NA,TRBV9,TRBJ1-1,NA,TGTGCCAGCAGCACAGAAAGAGCTTTCTTT,CASSTERAFF
NA,TRBV21-1,TRBJ2-7,NA,TGTGCCAGCACCCAGACTAGCTGTAGCTCCTACGAGCAGTACTTC,CASTQTSCSSYEQYF
TRBD2,TRBV12-3/TRBV12-4,TRBJ2-1,NA,TGTGCCAGCAGTTTAGCATTACTAGCGGAAGGGCCTCCTGAGCAGTTCTTC,CASSLALLAEGPPEQFF
TRBD2,TRBV7-9,TRBJ2-1,once,TGTGCCAGCAGCTGGGAGGGCGGGAACAATGAGCAGTTCTTC,CASSWEGGNNEQFF
TRBD2,TRBV9,TRBJ2-1,NA,TGTGCCAGCAGGGGGACTAGCGGGAGGAGGAACAATGAGCAGTTCTTC,CASRGTSGRRNNEQFF
TRBD2,TRBV12-5,TRBJ2-7,once,TGTGCTAGTGTTAGCGGGGCCTCCTACGAGCAGTACTTC,CASVSGASYEQYF
NA,TRBV7-9,TRBJ2-5,NA,TGTGCCAGCAGCTTAGAAAGGGGGGAGACCCAGTACTTC,CASSLERGETQYF
TRBD1,TRBV6-6,TRBJ1-2,NA,TGTGCCAGCAGTTACCCTTTACAGGGGGCGGATGGCTACACCTTC,CASSYPLQGADGYTF